Sequencing of this T cell receptor (beta chain) was carried out in a study of cytomegalovirus exposure and HLA in healthy donors (dated by TCRdb to 2015 to 2018). As for the study more broadly: In an earlier analysis of 587 of the donors, roughly 300 Gb of sequence data and some 120 million unique TCR beta sequences from about 179 million T cells were reported. High-throughput TCR immunosequencing, statistical association of individual TCRs with disease status, and machine learning were combined to predict cytomegalovirus infection status. The study aimed to test whether signatures of past pathogen exposure could be identified by cataloging public T cell receptors. The later analysis used no new phenotypic data to find candidate immune exposures, relying instead on TCR beta sequences and their occurrence across donors. Because of strong linkage in the cohort, roughly five DR-DQ haplotypes were treated as single units for association and clustering. Alongside the repertoire data, information on donor age, sex, ethnicity and CMV serostatus was compiled. The number of donors typed differed by locus, with 629-630 for A, B, C, DRB1 and DQB1, roughly 520 for DQA1, approximately 580 for DPA1, and some 450 for DPB1. Of the roughly 400 genotyped donors, 81% fell in the genetic ancestry cluster associated with self-reported Caucasian donors. All discovery cohort repertoires had been generated on a single sequencing platform. To decide whether each TCR beta V gene segment behaved as functional or pseudogenic, an earlier analysis of fewer than 750 of the donors relied on high-throughput TCR beta sequencing. The study used immunosequencing to profile the T cell repertoires of 666 subjects and linked those repertoires to cytomegalovirus serostatus. Class I and class II HLA loci were covered by the typing at four-digit resolution. In a later analysis, previously published TCR beta repertoires from some 640 donors were re-analyzed and high-resolution HLA genotyping was added so that TCR occurrence patterns could be studied. Among almost 400 genotyped donors of the cohort, an average of approximately 230,000 unique TCR beta nucleotide sequences were sequenced per donor, around 18% of them non-productive. Genome-wide SNP genotypes for about 60% of the roughly 670 donors were used in a later genetic analysis, which treated that subset as a discovery cohort. In addition to the first cohort of roughly 670 subjects, a separate validation cohort of some 120 different subjects was used. An early release that covered 500 to 800 HLA-typed donors contained about 300 gigabases of sequencing data and tens of millions of unique TCR sequences.

The library came from the immunoSEQ multiplex PCR assay. For the multiplex PCR, a mixture combining 60 forward primers for TCR Vbeta segments and 13 reverse primers for TCR Jbeta segments was used. The CDR3 region of rearranged TCR beta genes was amplified from genomic DNA with a multiplex PCR assay. Amplified TCR beta libraries were sequenced as 87-base-pair reads on the Illumina HiSeq System. The study's own analysis went as follows. Across the 640 or so repertoires, a later analysis counted tens of millions of unique TCR beta chains, around 10 million of which were shared by at least two donors. Raw reads were error-corrected and collapsed into unique sequences by a nearest-neighbor algorithm in which closely related sequences were merged to remove PCR and sequencing errors. CDR3 sequences were aligned to IMGT reference sequences to assign V, D and J gene segments. For a sequence to be retained, a match of at least six nucleotides to both a V gene segment and a J gene segment was required. Rearrangements were called productive when the CDR3 lacked stop codons and stayed in frame with V and J; all others were non-productive. CDR3 was defined according to IMGT convention as the region running from the second conserved V-encoded cysteine to the conserved J-encoded phenylalanine. The earlier analysis of around 640 of the donors excluded sequences that lacked an unambiguous match to a single V gene segment. An earlier analysis of fewer than 750 of the donors classified V segments as functional when productive rearrangements were above 56.7% and as segregating when the standard deviation between donors was above 5%. A statistical classification framework was built to diagnose cytomegalovirus status from the catalog of TCR beta chain sequences. V and J gene assignment, in a later analysis, came from comparing TCR nucleotide sequences with IMGT/GENE-DB human TR gene sequences. In a later analysis, CDR3 sequences and most-parsimonious VDJ recombination scenarios were assigned using the TCRdist pipeline. In a later analysis, every TCR beta chain was defined by the combination of its CDR3 amino acid sequence and its V-gene family, and reads without a unique V-gene family were dropped. In a later analysis, fewer than 650 highly shared, low-generation-probability nucleotide sequences were removed to address suspected cross-contamination and a sequencing artifact. In a later analysis, a clonal expansion index for each public chain was calculated from normalized within-repertoire ranks of inferred template counts. A later analysis computed generation probabilities with a VDJ recombination model fitted to out-of-frame rearrangements, and checked the results against IGoR. A later analysis scored TCR-TCR, TCR-HLA and TCR-CMV co-occurrence with hypergeometric tests, applying a repertoire-size bias correction to TCR pairs. To estimate false discovery rates, a later analysis permuted the HLA or CMV assignments 20 times. In a later analysis, co-occurring TCRs were grouped with DBSCAN, and TCRdist sequence similarity was added when clustering was performed within HLA-allele-positive subsets. Repertoires with fewer than 30,000 or more than 120,000 public chains, plus five repertoires with anomalous nucleotide sharing, were excluded from co-occurrence clustering. As stored in TCRdb, this immuneACCESS dataset retains in-frame rearrangements with V and J assigned. A fraction of the clones does not appear; measured against another copy, unresolved V genes explain less than half of the discrepancy, and the remainder lacks a known reason. From that table come the V and J calls and clone size; the DNA was used to work out D and trimming. This sample comprises around 94,000 clones, over 65% of them detected only once. Clones ranked in the top ten supply roughly 4.5% of the sample.

Overall study outcomes, separate from this receptor: It was suggested by the authors that the approach could potentially be generalized to other disease states and immunological phenotypes. A further reported finding was that TCR beta sequences accurately predicted the HLA-A and HLA-B alleles for most subjects in the first cohort. Because HLA typing was missing for some donors at each locus, association tests included only the typed subset. In a later genetic analysis, fewer N-insertions in productive TCRs were reported among donors in an Asian-associated ancestry cluster than the approximately 670-donor mean. Compared with equally common non-associated chains, HLA-associated TCR beta chains in a later analysis were more clonally expanded and had lower generation probabilities. A few of the identified cytomegalovirus-associated TCR beta chains were confirmed in vitro to be specific for cytomegalovirus antigens. The presence/absence analyses assumed that sequencing depth was roughly uniform across donors, and that assumption may not be true. While some public TCRs were present in many individuals, most TCR sequences turned up only very rarely across donors. A group of highly shared sequence variants was considered likely to be a technical artifact of the sequencing pipeline. In an earlier analysis of 587 of the donors, most TCR beta V segments appeared in productive rearrangements about 87% or about 30% of the time, broadly matching IMGT annotations. V-gene and J-gene trimming of TCR beta chains was associated with a missense DCLRE1C variant in a later genetic analysis, and the association was replicated in an independent cohort. A total of fewer than 200 TCR beta chains were listed by the study as associated with cytomegalovirus. Immune exposure information for the cohort was limited to CMV serostatus. The classifier was reported to diagnose cytomegalovirus status with high specificity and sensitivity in both the original cohort and the validation cohort. When HLA alleles, especially DR and DQ, strongly co-occurred, attributing TCR associations to individual alleles was difficult. According to a later analysis, most CMV-associated TCR beta chains appeared to be HLA-restricted, and the HLA associations seemed to be driven largely by CMV exposure. The cohort was sequenced for TCR beta chains only, and without alpha or paired-chain data the features that could be detected were limited. About 15 rarely observed V segments, including chromosome 9 orphons, were excluded from the earlier analysis of 550 to 700 of the donors because counts were too low. At a false discovery rate of 0.05, a later analysis linked about 17,000 TCR beta sequences to specific HLA alleles. Because the 87-base-pair reads could not distinguish some IMGT-functional V segments, including TRBV6-2 and TRBV6-3, those segments were excluded. Correlated functional status among segregating V segments might reflect linkage disequilibrium, but an unknown experimental factor could not be ruled out. Several of the top co-occurrence clusters appeared to be linked to parvovirus B19, influenza, CMV and Epstein-Barr virus, according to a later analysis. According to a later analysis, TCR association rates differed among HLA loci, with DRB1 alleles showing the most associated TCRs and HLA-C alleles showing the fewest.

In total, 600 or so healthy bone marrow donors made up the cohort. Cohort members were all nominally healthy when sampled, although unrecorded immune exposures were likely present. The donor was CMV seropositive and belonged to the group of over 250 seropositive cohort members. Each donor provided a peripheral blood sample, and peripheral blood mononuclear cells were used for TCR beta sequencing. The Qiagen DNeasy Blood Extraction Kit was used to extract genomic DNA from the blood cell samples. Turning to this clone: Its antigen target is currently unknown. There are no base qualities to consult, and no much larger clone falls within one base.

The V end loses 10 bases and the J end loses 6 bases, and a stretch of 18 bases separates them. Via the germline V gene, CDR1 is ENHRY and CDR2 SYGVKD. The CDR3 covers 13 residues, taking in both the cysteine and the phenylalanine. The read is trimmed to its CDR3 DNA, 39 bases read in frame from base 1. The TCR sequence derives from a woman between 40 and 55 years old in good health and CMV-seropositive. Sequenced input: PBMCs. The sequence links TRBV10-3 to TRBJ1-2, with TRBD1 tentatively as D gene (6 bases match). The nucleotide sequence is given as TGTGCCACGCTCAACAGGGAACTCCATGGCTACACCTTC. This gives the protein CATLNRELHGYTF.